The following is a T cell receptor beta chain sequence with its context. Germline CDR1 and CDR2: MDHEN and SYDVKM. V lost 6 bases to trimming and J lost 5 bases; unmatched junction nucleotides: 6. The length of the CDR3 is 14 residues. The sample originates from a study of blood T cell repertoires in COVID-19. Background on the study: Acute and convalescent COVID-19 samples came from the United States, Italy and Spain.

Original processing methods: Nucleated cell counts were estimated from reference gene primer amplification. The repertoire was sequenced with immunoSEQ multiplex PCR; TCRdb's copy has only in-frame clones and lacks some. The DNA gave D and trimming, while V, J and clone size come from that table. This table has about 200,000 clones, 80% to 90% appearing once. V gene TRBV28 combines with J gene TRBJ1-5, with 8 bases matching TRBD1. This TCR was sampled from a woman older than 75 with acute or convalescent COVID-19. The sample comprised peripheral blood. In DNA form, the CDR3 reads TGTGCCAGCAGAACAGGGGGAAAGGATCAGCCCCAGCATTTT. Its protein is CASRTGGKDQPQHF.